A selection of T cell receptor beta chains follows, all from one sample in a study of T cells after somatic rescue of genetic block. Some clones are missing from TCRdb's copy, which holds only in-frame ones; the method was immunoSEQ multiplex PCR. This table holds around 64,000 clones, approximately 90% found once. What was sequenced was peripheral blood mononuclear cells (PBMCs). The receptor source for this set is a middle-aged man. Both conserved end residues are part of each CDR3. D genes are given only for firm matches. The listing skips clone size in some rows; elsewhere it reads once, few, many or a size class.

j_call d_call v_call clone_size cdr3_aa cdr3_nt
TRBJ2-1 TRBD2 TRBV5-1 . CASSATSGGSYNEQFF TGCGCCAGCAGCGCGACTAGCGGGGGCTCCTACAATGAGCAGTTCTTC
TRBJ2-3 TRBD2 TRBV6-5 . CASGRGGLTDTQYF TGTGCCAGCGGGCGGGGGGGCCTCACAGATACGCAGTATTTT
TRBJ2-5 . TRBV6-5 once CASSYGETQYF TGTGCCAGCAGTTATGGAGAGACCCAGTACTTC
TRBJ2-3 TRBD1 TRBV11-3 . CASSPGTGRADTQYF TGTGCCAGCAGCCCCGGGACAGGGCGAGCAGATACGCAGTATTTT
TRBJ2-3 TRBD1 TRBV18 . CASSPDRAGDTQYF TGTGCCAGCTCACCAGACAGGGCAGGAGATACGCAGTATTTT
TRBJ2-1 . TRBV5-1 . CASSWRSDIVSQFF TGCGCCAGCAGCTGGAGGTCGGACATCGTATCTCAGTTCTTC
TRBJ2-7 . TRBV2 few CASSAQDYEQYF TGTGCCAGCAGTGCTCAGGACTACGAGCAGTACTTC
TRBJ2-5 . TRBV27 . CASSHHASGKETQYF TGTGCCAGCAGTCATCATGCGTCGGGTAAAGAGACCCAGTACTTC
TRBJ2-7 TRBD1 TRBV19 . CASSDRAESYEQYF TGTGCCAGTAGTGACAGGGCGGAGTCCTACGAGCAGTACTTC
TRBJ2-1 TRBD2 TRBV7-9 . CASSLSRGTRVHNEQFF TGTGCCAGCAGCTTATCCCGCGGGACTAGGGTTCATAATGAGCAGTTCTTC
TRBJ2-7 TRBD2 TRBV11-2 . CASSFSGRAFEQYF TGTGCCAGCAGCTTCAGCGGGAGGGCCTTCGAGCAGTACTTC
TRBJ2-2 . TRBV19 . CASSPSGTNTGELFF TGTGCCAGTAGTCCGTCGGGAACGAACACCGGGGAGCTGTTTTTT
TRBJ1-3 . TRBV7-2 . CASSLVSRGIGNTIYF TGTGCCAGCAGCTTAGTTAGCAGGGGAATAGGAAACACCATATATTTT
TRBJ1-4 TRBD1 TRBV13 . CASSAPGQGSEKLFF TGTGCCAGCAGCGCACCGGGACAGGGTAGCGAAAAACTGTTTTTT
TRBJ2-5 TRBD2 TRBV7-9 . CASSPGLAGGPKTQYF TGTGCCAGCAGCCCGGGACTAGCGGGAGGGCCCAAGACCCAGTACTTC
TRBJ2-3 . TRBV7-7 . CASSAGRTDTQYF TGTGCTAGCAGCGCCGGACGCACAGATACGCAGTATTTT
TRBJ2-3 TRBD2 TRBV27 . CASSRTSGRPLGATDTQYF TGTGCCAGCAGCAGGACTAGCGGGCGCCCCCTGGGGGCCACAGATACGCAGTATTTT
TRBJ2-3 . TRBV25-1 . CASSEGGGTDTQYF TGTGCCAGCAGTGAAGGGGGTGGGACAGATACGCAGTATTTT
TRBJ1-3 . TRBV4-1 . CASSQERAGAGNTIYF TGCGCCAGCAGCCAAGAAAGGGCAGGGGCTGGAAACACCATATATTTT
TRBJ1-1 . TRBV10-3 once CAISVDEGEAFF TGTGCCATCAGTGTCGATGAGGGGGAAGCTTTCTTT
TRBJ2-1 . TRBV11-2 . CASSLDMQREQFF TGTGCCAGCAGCTTAGATATGCAAAGGGAGCAGTTCTTC
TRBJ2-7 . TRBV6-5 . CASMGTGGEQYF TGTGCCAGCATGGGAACAGGTGGCGAGCAGTACTTC
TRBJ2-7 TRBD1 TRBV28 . CASCKQGGSYEQYF TGTGCCAGCTGTAAACAGGGGGGCTCCTACGAGCAGTACTTC
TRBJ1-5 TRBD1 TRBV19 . CASSMGQGFQPQHF TGTGCCAGTAGTATGGGACAGGGGTTTCAGCCCCAGCATTTT
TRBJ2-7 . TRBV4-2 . CASSQAALNSYEQYF TGTGCCAGCAGCCAGGCAGCCCTCAATTCCTACGAGCAGTACTTC
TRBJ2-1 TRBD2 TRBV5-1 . CASSWTHPGAGAYNEQFF TGCGCCAGCAGCTGGACGCACCCTGGGGCGGGAGCCTACAATGAGCAGTTCTTC
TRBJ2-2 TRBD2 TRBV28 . CASSGRTNTGELFF TGTGCCAGCAGCGGGAGGACCAACACCGGGGAGCTGTTTTTT
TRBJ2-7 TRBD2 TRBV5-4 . CASSSGTSGRAGRYF TGTGCCAGCAGCTCCGGGACTAGCGGGAGGGCCGGTCGGTACTTC
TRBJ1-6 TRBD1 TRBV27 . CASSSWDRGNNSPLHF TGTGCCAGCAGTTCTTGGGACAGGGGGAATAATTCACCCCTCCACTTT
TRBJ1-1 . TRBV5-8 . CASSPDSWGDTEAFF TGTGCCAGCAGCCCAGACAGCTGGGGGGACACTGAAGCTTTCTTT
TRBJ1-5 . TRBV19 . CASSPRPVRGPQHF TGTGCCAGTAGTCCCAGACCGGTGCGGGGGCCCCAGCATTTT
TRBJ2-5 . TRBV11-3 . CASSFTVPGFGRETQYF TGTGCCAGCAGCTTTACGGTGCCGGGGTTCGGTCGAGAGACCCAGTACTTC
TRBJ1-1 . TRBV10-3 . CAIRIQGNTEAFF TGTGCCATCAGGATACAGGGAAACACTGAAGCTTTCTTT
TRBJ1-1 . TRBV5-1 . CASSPRSFMNTEAFF TGCGCCAGCAGCCCCAGGTCCTTTATGAACACTGAAGCTTTCTTT
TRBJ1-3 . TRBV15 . CATSRGKGGLHTIYF TGTGCCACCAGCAGAGGGAAGGGGGGATTACACACCATATATTTT
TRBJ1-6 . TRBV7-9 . CASSLGPSPLHF TGTGCCAGCAGCTTAGGGCCCTCACCCCTCCACTTT
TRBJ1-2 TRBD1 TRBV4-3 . CASSQPGGNYGYTF TGCGCCAGCAGCCAGCCAGGGGGAAACTATGGCTACACCTTC
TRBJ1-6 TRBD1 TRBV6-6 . CASSYSGQGNSPLHF TGTGCCAGCAGTTACTCCGGACAGGGTAATTCACCCCTCCACTTT
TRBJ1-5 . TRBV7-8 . CASSSRGPHQPQHF TGTGCCAGCAGCTCCAGGGGCCCGCATCAGCCCCAGCATTTT
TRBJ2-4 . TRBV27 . CASSLSATSTAKNIQYF TGTGCCAGCAGTTTATCGGCTACATCCACAGCCAAAAACATTCAGTACTTC
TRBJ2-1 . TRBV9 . CASSARDTTYNEQFF TGTGCCAGCAGCGCCCGCGACACGACCTACAATGAGCAGTTCTTC